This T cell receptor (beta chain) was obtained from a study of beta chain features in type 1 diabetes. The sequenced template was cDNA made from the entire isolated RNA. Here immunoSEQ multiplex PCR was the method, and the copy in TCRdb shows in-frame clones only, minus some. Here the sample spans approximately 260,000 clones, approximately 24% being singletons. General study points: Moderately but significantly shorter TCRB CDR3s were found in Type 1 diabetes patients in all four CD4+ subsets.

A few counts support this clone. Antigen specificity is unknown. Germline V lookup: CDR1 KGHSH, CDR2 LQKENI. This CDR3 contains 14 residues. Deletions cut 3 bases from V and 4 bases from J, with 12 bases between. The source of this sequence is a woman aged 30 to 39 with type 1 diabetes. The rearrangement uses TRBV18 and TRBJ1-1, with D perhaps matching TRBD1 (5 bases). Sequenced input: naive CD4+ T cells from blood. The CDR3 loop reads CASSPRDLGTEAFF. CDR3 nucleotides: TGTGCCAGCTCACCCCGGGACTTGGGCACTGAAGCTTTCTTT.